Given below is one TCR beta chain in context. In the original workflow: From reference gene primer amplification, estimates of nucleated cell counts were derived. Assay used: immunoSEQ multiplex PCR; TCRdb lists only in-frame clones, some missing. That table furnishes V, J and clone size, whereas the DNA furnished D and trimming. The data show about 140,000 clones, about 80% seen once. V was pared by 4 bases and J by 9 bases, with 9 bases of the junction left unmatched. The CDR3 is 16 residues long. The V gene's germline CDR1 is SSHAT and CDR2 FNYEAQ (reference sequence). The data stem from a study of blood T cell repertoires in COVID-19. Study information: COVID-19 samples collected from the United States, Italy and Spain covered acute and convalescent phases. The cDNA or gDNA used as material had been derived from T cells, B-cell-depleted T cells, or PBMCs.

The chain links TRBV7-7 to TRBJ2-1, with TRBD2 identical over 13 bases. The clonotype was recovered from a man in his forties or fifties with acute or convalescent COVID-19. Sequenced sample: peripheral blood. In DNA form, the CDR3 reads TGTGCCAGCAGCTCCCAGACTAGCGGGGGGAAAAGTGAGCAGTTCTTC. The encoded protein is CASSSQTSGGKSEQFF. Based on the CDR3 plus reference TRBV7-7 and TRBJ2-1, the full variable domain is GAGVSQSPRYKVTKRGQDVTLRCDPISSHATLYWYQQALGQGPEFLTYFNYEAQPDKSGLPSDRFSAERPEGSISTLTIQRTEQRDSAMYRCASSSQTSGGKSEQFFGPGTRLTVL.